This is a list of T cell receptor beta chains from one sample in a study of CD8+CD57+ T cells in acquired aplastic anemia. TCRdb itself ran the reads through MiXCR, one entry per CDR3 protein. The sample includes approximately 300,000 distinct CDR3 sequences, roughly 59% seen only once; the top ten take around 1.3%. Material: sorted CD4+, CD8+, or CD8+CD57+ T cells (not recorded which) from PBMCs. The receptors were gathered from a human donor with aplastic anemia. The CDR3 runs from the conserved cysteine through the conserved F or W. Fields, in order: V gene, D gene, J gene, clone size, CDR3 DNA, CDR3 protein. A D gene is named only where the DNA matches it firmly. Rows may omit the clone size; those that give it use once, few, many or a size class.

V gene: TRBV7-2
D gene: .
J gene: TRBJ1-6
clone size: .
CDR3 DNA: TGTGCCAGCAGGGAGGGGGATTCACCCCTCCACTTT
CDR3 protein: CASREGDSPLHF

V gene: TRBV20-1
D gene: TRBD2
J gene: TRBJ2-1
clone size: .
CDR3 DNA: TGCAGTGCTCTTCCGGGACTAGGCTACAATGAGCAGTTCTTC
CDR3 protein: CSALPGLGYNEQFF

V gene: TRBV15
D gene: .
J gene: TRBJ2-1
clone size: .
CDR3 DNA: TGTGCCACCAGCAGAGACAGGGGTTGGGGGCAGTTCTTC
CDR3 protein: CATSRDRGWGQFF

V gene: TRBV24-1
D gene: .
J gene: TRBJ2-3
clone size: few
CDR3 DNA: TGTGCCACCAGTGAGCAGCGGGCGGATACGCAGTATTTT
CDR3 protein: CATSEQRADTQYF

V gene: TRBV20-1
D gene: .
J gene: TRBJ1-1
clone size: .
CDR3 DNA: TGCAGTGCCGGGGGGGGGGCTGACACTGAAGCTTTCTTT
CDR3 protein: CSAGGGADTEAFF

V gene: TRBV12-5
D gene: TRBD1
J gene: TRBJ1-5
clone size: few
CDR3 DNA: TGTGCTAGTGGTTTGACCAATACCTGGGGACAGGCGGATTTTAGCAATCAGCCCCAGCATTTT
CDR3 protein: CASGLTNTWGQADFSNQPQHF

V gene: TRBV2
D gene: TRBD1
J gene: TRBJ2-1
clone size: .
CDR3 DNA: TGTGCCAGCAGTTACAGGGGTAGGAACGAGCAGTTCTTC
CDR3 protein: CASSYRGRNEQFF

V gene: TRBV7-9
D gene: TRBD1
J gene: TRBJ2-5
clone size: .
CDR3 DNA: TGTGCCAGCAGCGATGTAATCCTCCCGCGGGACAGGGGATCGGAGACCCAGTACTTC
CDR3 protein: CASSDVILPRDRGSETQYF

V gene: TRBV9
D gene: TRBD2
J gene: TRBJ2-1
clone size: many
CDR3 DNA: TGTGCCAGCAGCCCCCGGACTAGCGGTCACAATGAGCAGTTCTTC
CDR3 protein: CASSPRTSGHNEQFF

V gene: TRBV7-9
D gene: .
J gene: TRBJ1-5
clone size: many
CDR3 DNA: TGTGCCAGCAGCATCCCAGGGCAACAGCCCCAGCATTTT
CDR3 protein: CASSIPGQQPQHF

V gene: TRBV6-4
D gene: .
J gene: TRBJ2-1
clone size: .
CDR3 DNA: TGTGCCAGCAGGGACAGATTCAATGAGCAGTTCTTC
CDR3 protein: CASRDRFNEQFF